This entry concerns a single TCR beta chain. Antigen specificity is unknown. Using immunoSEQ multiplex PCR, the repertoire was profiled, and TCRdb retains in-frame clones only, with some absent. This table holds around 24,000 clones, 82% found once. The data were taken from a study of PD-L1 blockade in urothelial cancer. Study at large: Once treatment had started, blood was analyzed at 3 weeks (second dose) and again at 6 weeks. Points from the study as a whole: Below-median TCR clonality that was measured in pretreatment blood predicted better survival.

Time point defined: peripheral blood 6 weeks after treatment start. The CDR3 consists of 14 residues. Germline V gene lookup returns CDR1 SGHRS and CDR2 YFSETQ. Germline trimming cut 8 bases from V and 5 bases from J; bases unmatched to any gene: 3. This sequence joins TRBV5-1 and TRBJ2-1; 14 bases fit TRBD2. The receptor comes from a man between 65 and 85 years old with urothelial cancer. Sequencing used PBMCs, obtained around atezolizumab (anti-PD-L1) treatment. CDR3 bases: TGCGCCAGTAGGGGACTAGCGGGGGACAATGAGCAGTTCTTC. Its protein is CASRGLAGDNEQFF.